This T cell receptor beta chain appears in the sequencing data of a study of response to subunit inactivated influenza vaccine. TCRdb called the RT-PCR reads again in MiXCR, with one record for every CDR3 protein. The data contain about 540,000 distinct CDR3 sequences, approximately 20% of them seen just once; the ten biggest clones take up about 2.8%. CDR3 length equals 13 residues. The germline V gene has CDR1 LGHDT and CDR2 YNNKEL (reference sequence). The V and J ends lost 1 base and 9 bases respectively, with 10 bases between them. This same sample was also part of a study on T cells expressing NK-cell markers. That investigation notes: Template switching by 5'RACE with UMIs generated the TCR beta cDNA.

The genes are TRBV3-1 and TRBJ2-4; D is ambiguous. The receptor was isolated from a man over 45 who received an inactivated influenza vaccine. Material: CD4+ T cells sorted from PBMCs, obtained about 13 days after vaccination. The CDR3 region is CASSQAPSSIQYF. The CDR3 DNA reads TGTGCCAGCAGCCAAGCGCCTAGTTCCATTCAGTACTTC.